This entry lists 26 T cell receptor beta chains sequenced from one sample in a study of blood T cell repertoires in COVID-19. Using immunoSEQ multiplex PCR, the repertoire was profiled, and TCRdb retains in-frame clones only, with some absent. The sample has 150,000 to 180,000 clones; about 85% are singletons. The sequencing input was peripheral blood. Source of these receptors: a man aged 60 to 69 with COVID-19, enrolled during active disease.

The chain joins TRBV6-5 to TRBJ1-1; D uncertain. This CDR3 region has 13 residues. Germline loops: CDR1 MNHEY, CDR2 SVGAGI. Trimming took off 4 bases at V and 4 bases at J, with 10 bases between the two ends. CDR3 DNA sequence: TGTGCCAGCAGTTCCACCGAGGCCACTGAAGCTTTCTTT. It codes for CASSSTEATEAFF.

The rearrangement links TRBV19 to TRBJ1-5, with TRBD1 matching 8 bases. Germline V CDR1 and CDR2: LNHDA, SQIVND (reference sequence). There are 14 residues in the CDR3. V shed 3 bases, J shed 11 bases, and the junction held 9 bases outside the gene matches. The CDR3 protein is CASSIRAGGLSQHF. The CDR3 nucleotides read TGTGCCAGTAGTATTAGGGCAGGGGGCTTGTCCCAGCATTTT.

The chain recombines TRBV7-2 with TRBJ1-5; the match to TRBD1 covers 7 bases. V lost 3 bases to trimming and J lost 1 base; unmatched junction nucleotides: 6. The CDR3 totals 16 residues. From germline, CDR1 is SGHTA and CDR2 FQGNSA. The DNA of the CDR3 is TGTGCCAGCAGCTTCTCAGGGGGGATGAGCAATCAGCCCCAGCATTTT. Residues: CASSFSGGMSNQPQHF.

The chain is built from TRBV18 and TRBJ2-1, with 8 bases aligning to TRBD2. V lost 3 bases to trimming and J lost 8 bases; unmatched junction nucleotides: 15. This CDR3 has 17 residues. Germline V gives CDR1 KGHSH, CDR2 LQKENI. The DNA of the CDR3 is TGTGCCAGCTCACCCCTCCGGGAGGGTACTAGGGGCGATGAGCAGTTCTTC. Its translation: CASSPLREGTRGDEQFF.

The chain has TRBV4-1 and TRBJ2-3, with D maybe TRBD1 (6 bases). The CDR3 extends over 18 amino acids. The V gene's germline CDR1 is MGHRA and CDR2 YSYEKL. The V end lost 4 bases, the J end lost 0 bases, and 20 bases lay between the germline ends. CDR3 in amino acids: CASSPRGSQGPSTDTQYF. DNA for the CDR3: TGCGCCAGCAGCCCTAGAGGGAGCCAGGGGCCGAGCACAGATACGCAGTATTTT.

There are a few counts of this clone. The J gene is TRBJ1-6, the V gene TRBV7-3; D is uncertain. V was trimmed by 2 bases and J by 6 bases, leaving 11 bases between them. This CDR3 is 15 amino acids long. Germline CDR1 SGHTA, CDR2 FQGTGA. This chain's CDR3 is CASSLRQASNSPLHF. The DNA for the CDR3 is TGTGCCAGCAGCTTACGTCAGGCCAGTAATTCACCCCTCCACTTT. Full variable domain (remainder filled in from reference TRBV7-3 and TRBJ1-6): GAGVSQTPSNKVTEKGKYVELRCDPISGHTALYWYRQSLGQGPEFLIYFQGTGAADDSGLPNDRFFAVRPEGSVSTLKIQRTERGDSAVYLCASSLRQASNSPLHFGNGTRLTVT.

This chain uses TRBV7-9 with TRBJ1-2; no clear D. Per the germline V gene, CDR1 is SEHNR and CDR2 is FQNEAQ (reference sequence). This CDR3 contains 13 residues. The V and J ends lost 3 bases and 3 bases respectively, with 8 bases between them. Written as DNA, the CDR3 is TGTGCCAGCAGCTTCAGCGCGGACTATGGCTACACCTTC. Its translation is CASSFSADYGYTF.

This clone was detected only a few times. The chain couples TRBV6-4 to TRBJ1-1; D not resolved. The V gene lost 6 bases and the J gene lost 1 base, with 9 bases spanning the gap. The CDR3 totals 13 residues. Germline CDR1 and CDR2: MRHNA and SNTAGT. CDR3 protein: CASSQNRNTEAFF. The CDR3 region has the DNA TGTGCCAGCAGCCAGAATCGGAACACTGAAGCTTTCTTT.

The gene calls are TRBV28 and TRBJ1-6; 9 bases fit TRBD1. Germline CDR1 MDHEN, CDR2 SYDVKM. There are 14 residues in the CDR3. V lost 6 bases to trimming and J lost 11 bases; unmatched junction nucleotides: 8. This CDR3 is CASRETGGPTPLHF. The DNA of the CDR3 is TGTGCCAGCAGAGAAACAGGGGGCCCGACACCCCTCCACTTT.

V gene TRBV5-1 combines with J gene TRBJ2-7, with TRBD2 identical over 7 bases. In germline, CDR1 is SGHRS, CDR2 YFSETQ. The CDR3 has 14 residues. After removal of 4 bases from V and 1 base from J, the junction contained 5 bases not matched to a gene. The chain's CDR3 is CASSAGLSSYEQYF. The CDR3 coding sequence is TGCGCCAGCAGCGCGGGACTATCTTCCTACGAGCAGTACTTC.

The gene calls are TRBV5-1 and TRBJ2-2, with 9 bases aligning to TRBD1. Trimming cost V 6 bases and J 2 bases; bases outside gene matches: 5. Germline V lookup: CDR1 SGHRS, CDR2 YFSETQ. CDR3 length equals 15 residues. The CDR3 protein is CASKAQGANTGELFF. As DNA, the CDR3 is TGCGCCAGCAAGGCACAGGGGGCCAACACCGGGGAGCTGTTTTTT.

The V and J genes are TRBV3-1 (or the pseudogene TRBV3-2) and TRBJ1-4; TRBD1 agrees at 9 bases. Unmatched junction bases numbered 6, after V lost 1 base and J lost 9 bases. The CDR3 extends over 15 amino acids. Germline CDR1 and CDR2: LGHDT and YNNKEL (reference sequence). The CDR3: CASSQGTGVVKKLFF. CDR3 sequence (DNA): TGTGCCAGCAGCCAAGGGACAGGGGTGGTGAAAAAACTGTTTTTT.

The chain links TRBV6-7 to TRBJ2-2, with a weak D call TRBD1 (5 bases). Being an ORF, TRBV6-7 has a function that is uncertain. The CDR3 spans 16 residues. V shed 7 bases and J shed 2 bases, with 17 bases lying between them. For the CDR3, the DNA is TGTGCCAGCAAGTTGAGGACACACGTTAACACCGGGGAGCTGTTTTTT. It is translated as CASKLRTHVNTGELFF.

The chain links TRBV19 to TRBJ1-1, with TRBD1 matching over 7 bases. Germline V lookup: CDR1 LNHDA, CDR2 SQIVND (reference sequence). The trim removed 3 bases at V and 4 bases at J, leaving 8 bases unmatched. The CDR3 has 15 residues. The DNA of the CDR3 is TGTGCCAGTAGTATTTCAGGGGGGAGTTCCACTGAAGCTTTCTTT. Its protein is CASSISGGSSTEAFF.

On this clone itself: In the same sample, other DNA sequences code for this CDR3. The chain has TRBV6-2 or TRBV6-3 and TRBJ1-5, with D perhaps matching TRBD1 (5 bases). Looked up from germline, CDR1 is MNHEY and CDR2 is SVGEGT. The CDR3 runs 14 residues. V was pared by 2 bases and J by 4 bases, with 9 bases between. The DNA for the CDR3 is TGTGCCAGCAGTTACCGGGACTATAATCAGCCCCAGCATTTT. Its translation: CASSYRDYNQPQHF.

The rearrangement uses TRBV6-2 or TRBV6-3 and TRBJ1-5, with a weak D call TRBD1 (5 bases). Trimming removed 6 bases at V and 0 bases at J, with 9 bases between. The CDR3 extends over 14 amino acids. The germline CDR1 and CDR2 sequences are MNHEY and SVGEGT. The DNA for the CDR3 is TGTGCCAGCAGCCCGACAGCTAGCAATCAGCCCCAGCATTTT. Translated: CASSPTASNQPQHF.

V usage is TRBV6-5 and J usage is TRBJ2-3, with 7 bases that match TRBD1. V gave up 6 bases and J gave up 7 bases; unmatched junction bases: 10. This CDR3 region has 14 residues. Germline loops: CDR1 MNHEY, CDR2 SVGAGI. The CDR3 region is CASRPTQGRNTQYF. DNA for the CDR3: TGTGCCAGCAGACCAACACAGGGGCGAAATACGCAGTATTTT.

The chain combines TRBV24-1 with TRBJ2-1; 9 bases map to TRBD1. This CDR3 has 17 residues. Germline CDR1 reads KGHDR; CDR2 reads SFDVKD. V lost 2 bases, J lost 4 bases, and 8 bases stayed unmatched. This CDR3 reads CATSDSIRTGVYNEQFF. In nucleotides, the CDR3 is TGTGCCACCAGTGATTCTATCCGGACAGGGGTTTACAATGAGCAGTTCTTC.

The DNA for the CDR3 is TGTGCCTGGAGTGCGAACAGGGGTACTGGAAACACCATATATTTT. It encodes CAWSANRGTGNTIYF. The V call is TRBV30, the J call TRBJ1-3; TRBD1 aligns across 7 bases. CDR3 size: 15 residues. CDR1 GTSNPN and CDR2 SVGIG come from the germline V gene (reference sequence). V lost 1 base, J lost 2 bases, and 5 bases stayed unmatched.

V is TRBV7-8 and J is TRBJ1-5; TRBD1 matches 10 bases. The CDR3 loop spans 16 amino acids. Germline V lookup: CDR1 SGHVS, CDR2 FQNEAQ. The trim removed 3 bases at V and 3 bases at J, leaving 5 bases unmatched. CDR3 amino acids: CASSLMGTGVNQPQHF. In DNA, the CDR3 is TGTGCCAGCAGCTTGATGGGGACAGGGGTCAATCAGCCCCAGCATTTT.

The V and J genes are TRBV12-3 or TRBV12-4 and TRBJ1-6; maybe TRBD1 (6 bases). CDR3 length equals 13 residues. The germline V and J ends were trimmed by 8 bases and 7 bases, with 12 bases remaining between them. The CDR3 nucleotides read TGTGCCAGCCACCAGGGGTTGAATTCACCCCTCCACTTT. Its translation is CASHQGLNSPLHF.

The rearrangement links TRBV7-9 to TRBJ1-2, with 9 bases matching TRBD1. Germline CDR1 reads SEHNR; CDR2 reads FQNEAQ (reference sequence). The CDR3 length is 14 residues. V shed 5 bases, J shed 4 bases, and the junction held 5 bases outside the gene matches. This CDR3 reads CASSPGQGPYGYTF. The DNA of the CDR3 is TGTGCCAGCAGCCCAGGACAGGGGCCCTATGGCTACACCTTC.

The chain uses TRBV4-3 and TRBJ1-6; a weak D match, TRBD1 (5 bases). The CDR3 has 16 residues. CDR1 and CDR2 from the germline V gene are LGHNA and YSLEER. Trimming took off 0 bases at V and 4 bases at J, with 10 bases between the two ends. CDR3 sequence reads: CASSQDTTAYNSPLHF. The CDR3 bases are TGCGCCAGCAGCCAAGATACGACAGCTTATAATTCACCCCTCCACTTT.

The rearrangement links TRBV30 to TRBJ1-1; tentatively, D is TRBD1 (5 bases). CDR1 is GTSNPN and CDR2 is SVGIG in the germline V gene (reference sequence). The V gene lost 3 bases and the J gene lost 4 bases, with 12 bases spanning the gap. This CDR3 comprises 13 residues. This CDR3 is CAWSWGVVTEAFF. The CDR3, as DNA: TGTGCCTGGAGCTGGGGGGTCGTCACTGAAGCTTTCTTT.

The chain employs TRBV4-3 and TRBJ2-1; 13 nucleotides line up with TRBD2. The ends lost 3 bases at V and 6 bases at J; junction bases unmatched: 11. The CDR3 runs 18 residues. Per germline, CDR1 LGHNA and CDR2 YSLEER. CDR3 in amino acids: CASSQGDQGLAGFNEQFF. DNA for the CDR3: TGCGCCAGCAGCCAGGGGGACCAGGGACTAGCGGGATTCAATGAGCAGTTCTTC.

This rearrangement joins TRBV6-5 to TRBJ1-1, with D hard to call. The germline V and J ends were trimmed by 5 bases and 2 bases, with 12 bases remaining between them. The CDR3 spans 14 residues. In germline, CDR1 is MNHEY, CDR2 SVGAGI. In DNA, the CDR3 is TGTGCCAGCAGTCTCATGGCACATAACACTGAAGCTTTCTTT. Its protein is CASSLMAHNTEAFF.